This T cell receptor (beta chain) emerged from a study of shared clonotypes between healthy human individuals. Study-level background: The donor pool was made up of two women and three men aged 18 to 49.

Notes on the study in general: Researchers sampled blood only, noting tissue repertoires likely differ.

With 2 bases removed from V and 2 bases from J, the gap between germline ends came to 16 bases. CDR1 and CDR2 (germline): MGHDK, SYGVNS. The CDR3 length is 17 residues. This clone came up once. The antigen remains undetermined. Naive CD8 populations comprised CD45RO-negative cells positively selected for CCR7, excluding terminally differentiated effector memory CD45RA+ cells. Data came from immunoSEQ multiplex PCR; TCRdb stores just in-frame clones and leaves some out. The profile shows 750,000 to 1,000,000 clones, 90% to 95% of them singletons. Input material: naive CD8+ T cells sorted from blood. The chain recombines TRBV25-1 with TRBJ2-1, with a possible D match to TRBD2 (6 bases). This clonotype was obtained from a man aged 25 to 40 in good health. The CDR3 here is CASSERQEGLAYNEQFF. The CDR3 DNA is TGTGCCAGCAGTGAACGGCAGGAGGGCTTGGCCTACAATGAGCAGTTCTTC.